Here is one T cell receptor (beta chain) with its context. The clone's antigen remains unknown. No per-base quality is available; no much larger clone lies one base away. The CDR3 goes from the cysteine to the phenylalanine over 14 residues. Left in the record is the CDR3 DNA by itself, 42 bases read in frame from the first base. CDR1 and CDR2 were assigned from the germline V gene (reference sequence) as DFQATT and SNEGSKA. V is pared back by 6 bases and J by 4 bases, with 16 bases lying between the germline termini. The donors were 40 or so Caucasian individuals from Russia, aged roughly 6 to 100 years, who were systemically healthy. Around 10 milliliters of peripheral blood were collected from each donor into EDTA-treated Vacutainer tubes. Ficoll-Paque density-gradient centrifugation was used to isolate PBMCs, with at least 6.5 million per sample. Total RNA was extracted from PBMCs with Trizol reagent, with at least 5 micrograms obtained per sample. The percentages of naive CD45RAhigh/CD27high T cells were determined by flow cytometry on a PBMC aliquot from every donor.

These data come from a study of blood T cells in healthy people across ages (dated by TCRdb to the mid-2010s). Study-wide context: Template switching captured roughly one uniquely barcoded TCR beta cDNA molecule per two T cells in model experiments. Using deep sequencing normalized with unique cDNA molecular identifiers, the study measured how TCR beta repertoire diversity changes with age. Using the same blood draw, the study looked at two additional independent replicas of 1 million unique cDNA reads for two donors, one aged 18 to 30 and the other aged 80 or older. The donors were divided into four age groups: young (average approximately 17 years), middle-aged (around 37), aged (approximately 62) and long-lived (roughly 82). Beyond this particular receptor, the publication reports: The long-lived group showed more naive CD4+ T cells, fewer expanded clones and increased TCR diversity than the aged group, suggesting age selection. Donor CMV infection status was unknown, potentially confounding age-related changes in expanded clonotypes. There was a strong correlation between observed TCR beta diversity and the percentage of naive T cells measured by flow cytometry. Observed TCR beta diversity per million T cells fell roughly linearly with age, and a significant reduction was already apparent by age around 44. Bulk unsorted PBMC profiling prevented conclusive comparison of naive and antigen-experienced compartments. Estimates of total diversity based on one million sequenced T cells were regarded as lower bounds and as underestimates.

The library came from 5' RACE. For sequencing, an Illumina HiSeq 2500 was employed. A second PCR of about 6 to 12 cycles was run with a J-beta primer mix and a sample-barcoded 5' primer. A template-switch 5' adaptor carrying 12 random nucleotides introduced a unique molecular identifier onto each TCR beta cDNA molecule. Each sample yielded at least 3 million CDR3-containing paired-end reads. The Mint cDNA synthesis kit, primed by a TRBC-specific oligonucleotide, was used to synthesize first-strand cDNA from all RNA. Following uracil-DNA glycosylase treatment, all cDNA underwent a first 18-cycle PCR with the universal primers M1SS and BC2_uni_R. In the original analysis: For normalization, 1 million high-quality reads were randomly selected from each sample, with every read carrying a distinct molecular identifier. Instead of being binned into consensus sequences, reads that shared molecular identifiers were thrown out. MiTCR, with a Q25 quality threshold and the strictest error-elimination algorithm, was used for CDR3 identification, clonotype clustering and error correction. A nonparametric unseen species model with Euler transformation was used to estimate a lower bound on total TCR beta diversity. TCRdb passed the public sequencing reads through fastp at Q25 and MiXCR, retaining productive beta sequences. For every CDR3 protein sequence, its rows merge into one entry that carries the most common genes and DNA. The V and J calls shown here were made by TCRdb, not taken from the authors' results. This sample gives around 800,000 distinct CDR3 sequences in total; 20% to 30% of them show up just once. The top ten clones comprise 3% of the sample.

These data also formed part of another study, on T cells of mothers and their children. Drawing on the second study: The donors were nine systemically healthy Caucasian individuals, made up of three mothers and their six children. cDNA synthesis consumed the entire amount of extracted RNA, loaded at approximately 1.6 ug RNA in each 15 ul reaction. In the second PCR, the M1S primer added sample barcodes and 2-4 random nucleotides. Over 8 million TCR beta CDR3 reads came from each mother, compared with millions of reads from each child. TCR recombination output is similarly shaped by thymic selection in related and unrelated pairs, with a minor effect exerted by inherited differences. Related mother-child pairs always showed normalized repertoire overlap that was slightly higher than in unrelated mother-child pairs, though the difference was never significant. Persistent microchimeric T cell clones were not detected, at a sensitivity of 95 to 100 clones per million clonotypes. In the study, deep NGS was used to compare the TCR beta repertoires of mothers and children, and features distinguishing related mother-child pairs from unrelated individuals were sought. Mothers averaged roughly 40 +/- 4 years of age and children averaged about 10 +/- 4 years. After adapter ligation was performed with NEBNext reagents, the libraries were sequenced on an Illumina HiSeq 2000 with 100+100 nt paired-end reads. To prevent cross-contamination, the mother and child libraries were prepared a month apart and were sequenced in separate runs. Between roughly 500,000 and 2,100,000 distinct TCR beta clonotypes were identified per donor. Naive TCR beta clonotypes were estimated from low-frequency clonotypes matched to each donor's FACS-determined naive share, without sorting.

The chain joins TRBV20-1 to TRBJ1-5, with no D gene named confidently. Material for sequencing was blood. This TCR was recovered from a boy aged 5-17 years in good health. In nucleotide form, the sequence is TGCAGTGCCCCTGACCCTCGGCAGAATCAGCCCCAGCATTTT. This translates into CSAPDPRQNQPQHF.